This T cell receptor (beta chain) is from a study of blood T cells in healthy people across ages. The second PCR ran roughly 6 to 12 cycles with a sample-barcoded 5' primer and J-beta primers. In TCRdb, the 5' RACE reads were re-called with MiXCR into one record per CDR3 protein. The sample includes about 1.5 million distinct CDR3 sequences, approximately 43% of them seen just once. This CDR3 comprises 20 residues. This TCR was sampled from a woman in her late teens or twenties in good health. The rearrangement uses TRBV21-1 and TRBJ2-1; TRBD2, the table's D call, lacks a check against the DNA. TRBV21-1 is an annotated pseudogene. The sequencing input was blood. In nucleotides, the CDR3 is TGTGCCAGCAGTTCTACGTTGACTAGCGGGACCAAGGCGTCCTACGATGAGCAGTTCTTC. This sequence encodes CASSSTLTSGTKASYDEQFF.